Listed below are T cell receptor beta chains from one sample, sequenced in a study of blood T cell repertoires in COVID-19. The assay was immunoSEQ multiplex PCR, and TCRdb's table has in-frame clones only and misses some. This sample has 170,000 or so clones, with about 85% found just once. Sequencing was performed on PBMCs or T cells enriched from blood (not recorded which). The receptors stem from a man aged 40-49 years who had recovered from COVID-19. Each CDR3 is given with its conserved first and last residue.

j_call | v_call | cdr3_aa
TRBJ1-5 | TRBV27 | CASSKRGTSGTPQHF
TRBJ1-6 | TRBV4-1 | CASSLGEQGNSPLHF
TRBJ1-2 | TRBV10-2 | CASSSDRDYGYTF
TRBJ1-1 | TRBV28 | CASRQNREAFF
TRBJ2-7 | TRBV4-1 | CASSQDNFNGASSYEQYF
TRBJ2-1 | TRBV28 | CASSLTAGGPVNEQFF
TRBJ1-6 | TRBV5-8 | CASSFLSNSPLHF
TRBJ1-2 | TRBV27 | CASSTRQNGYTF
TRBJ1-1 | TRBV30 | CAGRTGTGGKAFF
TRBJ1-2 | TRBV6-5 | CASTWGLGFYGYTF
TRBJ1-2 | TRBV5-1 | CASSLGWRQGNGYTF
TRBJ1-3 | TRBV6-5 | CASGELNTIYF
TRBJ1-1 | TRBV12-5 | CASGFPKGWNTEAFF
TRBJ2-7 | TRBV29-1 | CSVVRPVGSVSEQYF
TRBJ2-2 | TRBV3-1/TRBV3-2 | CASSQSGPSVGAGELFF
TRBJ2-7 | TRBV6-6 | CASTHGGVREQYF
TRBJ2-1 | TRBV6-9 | CASRNTPRNEQFF
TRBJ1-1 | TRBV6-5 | CASSRDRDRAFF
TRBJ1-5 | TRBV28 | CASSPPRGTGGRYSNQPQHF
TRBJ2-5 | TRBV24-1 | CATSDTGRETQYF
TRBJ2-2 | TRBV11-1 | CASSLYGGNTGELFF
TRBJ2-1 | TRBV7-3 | CASSLSPVAGGGNEQFF
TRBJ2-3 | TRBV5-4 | CASSLTSTDTQYF
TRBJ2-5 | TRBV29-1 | CSVPDVQGIETQYF
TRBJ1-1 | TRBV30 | CAWSAPDRVTEAFF
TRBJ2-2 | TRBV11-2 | CASRPTGQTGELFF
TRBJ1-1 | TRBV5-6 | CASSLAGVDEAFF
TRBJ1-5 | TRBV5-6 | CASSSTGFAQPQHF
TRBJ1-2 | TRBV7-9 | CASSLGGDYGYTF
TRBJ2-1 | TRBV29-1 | CSVGRGRWAEQFF
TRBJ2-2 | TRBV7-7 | CASSLDRQTGELFF
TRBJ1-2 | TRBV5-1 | CASSLEGGAPYGYTF
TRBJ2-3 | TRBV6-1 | CASSEARRDTQYF
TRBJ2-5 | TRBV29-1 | CSVEGPQETQYF
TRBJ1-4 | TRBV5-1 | CASREARAEKLFF
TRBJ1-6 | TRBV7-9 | CASSPMRGGDISPLHF
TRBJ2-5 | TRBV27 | CASSRTGLRETQYF
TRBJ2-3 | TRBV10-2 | CASSDDYTQYF
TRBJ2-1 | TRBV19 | CASRLDFHNEQFF
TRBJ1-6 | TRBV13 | CASSPPPGADSPLHF
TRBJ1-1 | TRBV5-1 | CASSWQGNTEAFF
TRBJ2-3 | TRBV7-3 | CASSPGASGGGTDTQYF
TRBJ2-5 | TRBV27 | CASNPRGTYQETQYF
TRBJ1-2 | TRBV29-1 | CSVEDWSGGGYAF
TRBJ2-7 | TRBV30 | CAWDLDRGTEQYF
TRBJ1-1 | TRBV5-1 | CASSLSTQRTEAFF
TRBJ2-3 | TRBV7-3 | CASSSYQGTQYF
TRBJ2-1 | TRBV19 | CASRLDRSSYNEQFF